This TCR beta chain was found in a study of CD8 T cells in ankylosing spondylitis. General observations from the study: A motif in TCR beta, a set of several highly homologous variants, appeared characteristic of ankylosing spondylitis blood.

Comment on this clonotype: The antigen remains unidentified.

Construction of TCR beta libraries was performed using quantitative 5'-RACE with molecular barcodes. TCRdb reprocessed the 5' RACE reads via MiXCR and lists one record per CDR3 protein. This sample has a few hundred thousand distinct CDR3 sequences, with approximately 16% found just once. The sequence was collected from a male donor with ankylosing spondylitis. Sequences were obtained from blood, either unsorted or a sorted T cell fraction (not recorded which).

CDR3 residues: CASSSGPLGVEQYF. CDR3 sequence (DNA): TGTGCCAGCAGTTCCGGGCCTCTGGGGGTCGAGCAGTACTTC. The chain links TRBV27 to TRBJ2-7, with D perhaps TRBD1 or TRBD2 (5 bases each). Germline V gene sequence: CDR1 MNHEY, CDR2 SMNVEV (reference sequence). This CDR3 is built from 14 residues. Trimming removed 4 bases at V and 6 bases at J, with 16 bases between.